This TCR beta chain emerged from a study of response to subunit inactivated influenza vaccine. This clonotype was counted at least ten times. TCRdb fed the RT-PCR reads into MiXCR, producing one record per CDR3 protein. In the table there are 150,000 to 200,000 distinct CDR3 sequences, about an eighth of which are singletons. CDR1 is SGDLS, CDR2 YYNGEE, per germline. The CDR3 runs to 16 residues. Trimming pared 0 bases from V and 4 bases from J, leaving 14 bases between. These data are also associated with another study on T cells expressing NK-cell markers. As that report states: Production of TCR beta cDNA relied on 5'RACE template switching with UMIs. Researchers got TCR beta repertoires out of sorted CD3+CD56+NKG2C+, CD3+CD56+NKG2C- and CD3+CD56-NKG2C+ T cells. One of the eight sequenced donors was seronegative, whereas the other seven were HCMV-seropositive. A handful of donors showed these clonotypes also leading the CD3+CD56-NKG2C+ fraction.

The chain employs TRBV9 and TRBJ2-1; D unclear. This sequence was found in a man aged 45-60 years who received an inactivated influenza vaccine. Sequenced material: CD8+ T cells sorted from PBMCs, taken about 12 days after vaccination. The CDR3 region has the DNA TGTGCCAGCAGCGTAGGAATCCCCACCCTTTACAATGAGCAGTTCTTC. It yields the protein CASSVGIPTLYNEQFF.